These T cell receptor beta chains were read from a single sample in a study of T cell changes during pregnancy in multiple sclerosis. Profiled with immunoSEQ multiplex PCR; TCRdb holds only in-frame clones, not every one. There are 40,000 to 55,000 clones in the sample; about 92% occur only once, and more than 0.7% lies in the top ten. Material: CD4+ T cells from peripheral blood mononuclear cells, obtained in the third trimester of pregnancy. All receptors come from a female donor with multiple sclerosis, enrolled in a pregnancy study. The CDR3 runs from the conserved cysteine through the conserved F or W. A D gene is named only where the DNA matches it firmly. Clone sizes are given selectively: once, few, many, or a class where the clone is expanded.

>-|16|TRBD2|TRBV10-3
CAISESGSSGGYEQYF
>-|15|TRBD2|TRBV7-2
CASTRLAGGPGELFF
>-|18|TRBD2|TRBV25-1
CASRGGFGAGGNYNEQFF
>-|17|TRBD1|TRBV4-1
CASSQSGQGARNQPQHF
>-|17|TRBD1|TRBV11-2
CASSPGTRGGGTDTQYF
>-|17|TRBD1|TRBV7-6
CASSLGVTGTAPYEQYF
>once|13|TRBD1|TRBV7-2
CASSPRGWNEQYF
>-|16|TRBD1|TRBV7-2
CASSSRTGKAGNTIYF
>-|13|TRBD1|TRBV10-3
CAISGGANYGYTF
>-|15|-|TRBV7-2
CASSLGRGAYDEQFF
>-|12|-|TRBV30
CAWSARGYGYTF
>-|11|-|TRBV7-2
CASSFAGELFF
>-|13|TRBD1|TRBV30
CASTGARNEKLFF
>-|14|-|TRBV7-2
CASSLRLMNTEAFF
>-|14|TRBD2|TRBV19
CASCPSGGAPTQYF
>-|14|TRBD1|TRBV7-7
CASSSDRANQPQHF
>few|15|TRBD1|TRBV18
CASSRGTGSNQPQHF
>once|15|-|TRBV4-2
CASSQDGTFIPGYTF
>few|20|-|TRBV19
CASSIDFSGMTANSNQPQHF
>-|15|-|TRBV6-5
CASSQTLGGDRTQYF
>-|13|-|TRBV11-1
CASSNEGGTEAFF
>-|12|TRBD1|TRBV30
CAWKTGAYEQYF
>-|16|TRBD1|TRBV12-5
CASGSTGQDRSQPQHF
>few|11|TRBD1|TRBV20-1
CSASTGPEAFF
>-|15|-|TRBV7-2
CASSDRGTSTGTQYF
>once|15|-|TRBV6-4
CASSDSWGPEFTLHF
>once|14|TRBD1|TRBV10-1
CASRWTGVLDEQFF
>-|15|TRBD1|TRBV5-4
CASSFRRTGGETQYF
>-|13|-|TRBV7-3
CASSFTLKDGYTF
>-|15|TRBD1|TRBV7-2
CASSPTGGFYNEQFF
>-|14|-|TRBV7-2
CASSLGWTIYEQYF
>-|17|TRBD2|TRBV9
CASSVALAGGSQETQYF
>-|13|-|TRBV2
CASSGYRVNTIYF
>-|15|-|TRBV4-2
CASSFRLLGGQPQHF
>-|18|-|TRBV28
CASSLWMGSGRGGTEAFF
>-|14|TRBD2|TRBV19
CASTPGLVTDTQYF
>-|16|TRBD2|TRBV18
CASSLNRAGAGDEQYF
>-|17|-|TRBV7-3
CASSQTPGPSGANVLTF
>-|13|-|TRBV5-6
CASSLVTYSPLHF
>-|14|-|TRBV29-1
CSVGEGRGGNTIYF
>-|16|TRBD1|TRBV7-3
CASSLIGGQVANGYTF
>-|13|-|TRBV27
CASSFYNGNTIYF
>-|13|-|TRBV19
CASSRERNTEAFF
>once|14|TRBD1|TRBV5-1
CASSIQGANTEAFF
>-|19|TRBD2|TRBV18
CASSPLGLAGGLSTDTQYF
>-|15|TRBD1|TRBV7-2
CASSLIRQGNTPLHF
>-|20|-|TRBV2
CASIKGDPASMAVRPRGYTF
>-|14|-|TRBV11-2
CASSLDSPGGGYTF
>-|14|TRBD1|TRBV15
CATTRGGVNGGYTF
>-|13|-|TRBV6-5
CASSYLAADTQYF
>once|12|-|TRBV5-1
CASSFPSGAQYF
>-|15|-|TRBV6-5
CASRPDRTGANVLTF